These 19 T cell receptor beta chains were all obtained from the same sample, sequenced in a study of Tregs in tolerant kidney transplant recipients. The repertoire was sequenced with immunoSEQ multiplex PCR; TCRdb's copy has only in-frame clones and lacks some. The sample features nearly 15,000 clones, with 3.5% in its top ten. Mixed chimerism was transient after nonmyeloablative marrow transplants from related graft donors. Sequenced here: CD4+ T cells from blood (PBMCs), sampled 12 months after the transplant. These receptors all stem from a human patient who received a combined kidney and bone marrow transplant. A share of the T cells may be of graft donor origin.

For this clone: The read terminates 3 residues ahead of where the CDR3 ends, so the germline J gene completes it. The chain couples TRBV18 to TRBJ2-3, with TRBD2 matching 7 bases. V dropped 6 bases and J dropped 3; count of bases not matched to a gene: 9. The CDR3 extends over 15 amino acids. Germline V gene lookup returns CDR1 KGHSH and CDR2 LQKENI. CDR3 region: CASSPGTTETDTQYF. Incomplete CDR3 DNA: TGTGCCAGCTCGCCTGGGACTACCGAGACAGATACG.

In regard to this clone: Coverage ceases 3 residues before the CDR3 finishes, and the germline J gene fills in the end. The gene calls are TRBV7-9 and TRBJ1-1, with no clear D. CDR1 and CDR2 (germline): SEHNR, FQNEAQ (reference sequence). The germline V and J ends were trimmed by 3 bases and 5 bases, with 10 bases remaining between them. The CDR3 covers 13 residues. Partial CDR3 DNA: TGTGCCAGCAGCTTTTCCGCGGGGACTGAA. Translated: CASSFSAGTE. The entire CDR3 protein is CASSFSAGTEAFF.

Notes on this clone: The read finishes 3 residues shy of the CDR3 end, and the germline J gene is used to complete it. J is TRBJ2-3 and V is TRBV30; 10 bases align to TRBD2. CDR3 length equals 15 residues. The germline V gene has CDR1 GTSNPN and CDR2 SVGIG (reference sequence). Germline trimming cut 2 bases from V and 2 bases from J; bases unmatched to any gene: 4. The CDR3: CAWSLLAGFTDTQYF. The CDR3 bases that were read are TGTGCCTGGAGTTTACTAGCGGGATTCACAGATACG.

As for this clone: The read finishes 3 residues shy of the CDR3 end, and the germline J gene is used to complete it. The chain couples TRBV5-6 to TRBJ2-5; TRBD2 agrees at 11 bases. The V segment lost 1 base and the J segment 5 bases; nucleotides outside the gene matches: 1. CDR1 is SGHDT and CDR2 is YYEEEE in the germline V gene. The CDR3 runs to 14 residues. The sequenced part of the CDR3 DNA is TGTGCCAGCAGCTTGTTAGCGGGAGGGGAGACC. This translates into CASSLLAGGET. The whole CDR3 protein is CASSLLAGGETQYF. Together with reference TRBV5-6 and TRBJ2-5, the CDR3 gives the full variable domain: DAGVTQSPTHLIKTRGQQVTLRCSPKSGHDTVSWYQQALGQGPQFIFQYYEEEERQRGNFPDRFSGHQFPNYSSELNVNALLLGDSALYLCASSLLAGGETQYFGPGTRLLVL.

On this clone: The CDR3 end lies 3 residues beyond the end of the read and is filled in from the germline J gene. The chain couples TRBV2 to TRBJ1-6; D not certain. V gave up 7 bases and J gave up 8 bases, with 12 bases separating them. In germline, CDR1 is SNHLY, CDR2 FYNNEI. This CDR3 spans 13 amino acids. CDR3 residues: CASTGLTHSPLHF. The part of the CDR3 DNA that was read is TGTGCCAGCACCGGACTTACCCATTCACCC.

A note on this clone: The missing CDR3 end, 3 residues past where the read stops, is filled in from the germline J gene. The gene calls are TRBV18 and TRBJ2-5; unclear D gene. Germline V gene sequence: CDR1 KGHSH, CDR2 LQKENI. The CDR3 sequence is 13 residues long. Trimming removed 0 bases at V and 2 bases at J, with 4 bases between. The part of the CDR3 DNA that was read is TGTGCCAGCTCACCACCCAGTCAAGAGACC. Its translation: CASSPPSQET. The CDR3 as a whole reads CASSPPSQETQYF.

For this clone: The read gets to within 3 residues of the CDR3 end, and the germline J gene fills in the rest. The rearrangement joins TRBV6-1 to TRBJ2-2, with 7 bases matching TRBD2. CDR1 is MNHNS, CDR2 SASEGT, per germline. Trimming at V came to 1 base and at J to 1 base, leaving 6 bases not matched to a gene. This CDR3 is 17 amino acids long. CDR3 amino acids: CASSEGASGLNTGELFF. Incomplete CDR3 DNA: TGTGCCAGCAGTGAAGGGGCTAGCGGACTGAACACCGGGGAG.

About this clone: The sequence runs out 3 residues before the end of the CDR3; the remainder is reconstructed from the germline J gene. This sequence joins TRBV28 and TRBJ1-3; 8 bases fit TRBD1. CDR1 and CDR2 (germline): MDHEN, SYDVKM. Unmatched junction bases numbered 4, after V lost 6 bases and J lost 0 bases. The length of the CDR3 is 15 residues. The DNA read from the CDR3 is TGTGCCAGCAGGACGGGACAGGCCTCTGGAAACACC. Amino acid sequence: CASRTGQASGNT. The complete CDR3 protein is CASRTGQASGNTIYF.

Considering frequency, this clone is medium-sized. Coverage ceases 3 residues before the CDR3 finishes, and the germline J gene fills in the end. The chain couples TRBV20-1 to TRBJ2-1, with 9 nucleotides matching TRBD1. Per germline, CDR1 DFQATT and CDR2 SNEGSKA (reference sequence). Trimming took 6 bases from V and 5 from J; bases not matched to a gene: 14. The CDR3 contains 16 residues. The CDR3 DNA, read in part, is TGCAGTGCCCGCGCCAGATTCGGGACAGGGAACAATGAG. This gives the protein CSARARFGTGNNE. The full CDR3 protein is CSARARFGTGNNEQFF.

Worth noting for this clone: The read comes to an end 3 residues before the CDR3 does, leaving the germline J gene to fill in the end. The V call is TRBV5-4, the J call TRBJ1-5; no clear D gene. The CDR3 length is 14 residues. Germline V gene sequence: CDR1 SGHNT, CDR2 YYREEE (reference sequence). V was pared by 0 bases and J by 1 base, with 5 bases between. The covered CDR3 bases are TGTGCCAGCAGCTTGGGAGGCAGCAATCAGCCC. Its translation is CASSLGGSNQP. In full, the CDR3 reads CASSLGGSNQPQHF.

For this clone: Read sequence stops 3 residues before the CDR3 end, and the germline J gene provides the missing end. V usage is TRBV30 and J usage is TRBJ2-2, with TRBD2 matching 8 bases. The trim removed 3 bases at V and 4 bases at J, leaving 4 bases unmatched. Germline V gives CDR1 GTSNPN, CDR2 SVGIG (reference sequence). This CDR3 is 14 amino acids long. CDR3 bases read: TGTGCCTGGAGCAGCGGGAGAACCACCGGGGAG. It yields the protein CAWSSGRTTGE. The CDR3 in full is CAWSSGRTTGELFF.

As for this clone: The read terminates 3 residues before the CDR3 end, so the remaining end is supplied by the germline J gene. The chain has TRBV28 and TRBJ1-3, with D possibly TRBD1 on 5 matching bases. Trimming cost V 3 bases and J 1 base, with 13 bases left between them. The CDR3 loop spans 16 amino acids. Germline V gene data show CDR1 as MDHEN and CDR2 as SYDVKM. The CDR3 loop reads CASSFYRGRSGNTIYF. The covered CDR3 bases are TGTGCCAGCAGTTTTTATCGGGGGAGGTCTGGAAACACC.

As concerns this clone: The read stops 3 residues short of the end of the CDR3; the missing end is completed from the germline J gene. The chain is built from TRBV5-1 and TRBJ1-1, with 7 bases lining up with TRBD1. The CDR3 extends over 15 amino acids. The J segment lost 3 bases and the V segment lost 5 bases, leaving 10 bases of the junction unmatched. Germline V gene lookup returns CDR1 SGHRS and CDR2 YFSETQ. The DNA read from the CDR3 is TGCGCCAGCAGTTTCTTGACAGGGTCGGACACTGAA. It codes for CASSFLTGSDTE. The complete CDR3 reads CASSFLTGSDTEAFF.

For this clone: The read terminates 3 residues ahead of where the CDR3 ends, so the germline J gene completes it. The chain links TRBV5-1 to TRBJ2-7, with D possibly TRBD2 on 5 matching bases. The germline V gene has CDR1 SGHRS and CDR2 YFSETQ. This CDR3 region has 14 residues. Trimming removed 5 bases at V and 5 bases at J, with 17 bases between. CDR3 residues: CASREASLADEQYF. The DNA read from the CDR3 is TGCGCCAGCAGGGAGGCTAGCCTTGCCGACGAG.

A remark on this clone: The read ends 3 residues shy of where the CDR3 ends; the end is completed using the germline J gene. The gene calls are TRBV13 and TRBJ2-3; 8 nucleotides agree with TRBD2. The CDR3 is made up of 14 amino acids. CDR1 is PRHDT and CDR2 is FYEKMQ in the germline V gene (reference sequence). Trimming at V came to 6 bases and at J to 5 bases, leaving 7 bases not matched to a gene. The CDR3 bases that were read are TGTGCCAGCAGTTTTAGCGGGACCTTAGATACG. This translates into CASSFSGTLDT. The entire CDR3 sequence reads CASSFSGTLDTQYF. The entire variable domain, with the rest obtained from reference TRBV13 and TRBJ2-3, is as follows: AAGVIQSPRHLIKEKRETATLKCYPIPRHDTVYWYQQGPGQDPQFLISFYEKMQSDKGSIPDRFSAQQFSDYHSELNMSSLELGDSALYFCASSFSGTLDTQYFGPGTRLTVL.

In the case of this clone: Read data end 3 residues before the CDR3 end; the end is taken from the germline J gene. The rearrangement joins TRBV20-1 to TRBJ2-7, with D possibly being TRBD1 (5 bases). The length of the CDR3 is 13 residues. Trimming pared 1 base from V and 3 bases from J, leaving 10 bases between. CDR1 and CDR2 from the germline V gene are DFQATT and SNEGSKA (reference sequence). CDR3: CSARGSGNYEQYF. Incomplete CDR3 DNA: TGCAGTGCTAGAGGGTCAGGGAACTACGAG.

CDR3 DNA (partial): TGTGCCAGCAGCTTATATTCCTACGAG. Its translation: CASSLYSYE. The whole CDR3 sequence is CASSLYSYEQYF. The chain links TRBV7-2 to TRBJ2-7; D is undetermined. The CDR3 end is not reached by the read, which stops 3 residues before it; the germline J gene fills it in. The V end was cut by 2 bases, the J end by 1 base, with 3 bases between. Germline V gene lookup returns CDR1 SGHTA and CDR2 FQGNSA. The CDR3 is made up of 12 amino acids.

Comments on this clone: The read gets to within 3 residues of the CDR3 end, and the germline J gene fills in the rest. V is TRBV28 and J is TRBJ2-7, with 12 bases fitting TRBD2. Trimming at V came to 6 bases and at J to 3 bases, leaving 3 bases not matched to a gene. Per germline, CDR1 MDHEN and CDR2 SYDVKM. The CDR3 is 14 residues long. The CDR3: CASRLGLAGYEQYF. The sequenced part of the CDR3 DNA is TGTGCCAGCAGACTGGGACTAGCGGGCTACGAG. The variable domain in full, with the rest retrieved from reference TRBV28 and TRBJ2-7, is DVKVTQSSRYLVKRTGEKVFLECVQDMDHENMFWYRQDPGLGLRLIYFSYDVKMKEKGDIPEGYSVSREKKERFSLILESASTNQTSMYLCASRLGLAGYEQYFGPGTRLTVT.

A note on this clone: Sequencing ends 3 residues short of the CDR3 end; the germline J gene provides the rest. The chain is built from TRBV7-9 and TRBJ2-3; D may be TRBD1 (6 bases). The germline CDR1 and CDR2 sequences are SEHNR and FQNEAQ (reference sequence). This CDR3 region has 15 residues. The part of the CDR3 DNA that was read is TGTGTCTCCAGCTTAAGTGAGGGGGGCACAGATACG. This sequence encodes CVSSLSEGGTDT. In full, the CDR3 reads CVSSLSEGGTDTQYF.